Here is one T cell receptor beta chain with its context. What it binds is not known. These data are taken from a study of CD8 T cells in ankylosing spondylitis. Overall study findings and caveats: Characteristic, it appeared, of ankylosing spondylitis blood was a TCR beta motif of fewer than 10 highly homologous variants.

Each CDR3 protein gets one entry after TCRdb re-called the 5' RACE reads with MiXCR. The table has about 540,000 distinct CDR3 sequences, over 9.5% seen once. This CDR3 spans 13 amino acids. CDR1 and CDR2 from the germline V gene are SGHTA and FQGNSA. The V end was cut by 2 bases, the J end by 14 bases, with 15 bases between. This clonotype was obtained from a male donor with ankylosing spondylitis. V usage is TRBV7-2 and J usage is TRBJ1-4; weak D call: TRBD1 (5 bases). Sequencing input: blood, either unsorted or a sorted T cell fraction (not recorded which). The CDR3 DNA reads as TGTGCCAGCAGCTTACCTGGGGGGGGTGGGCTGTTTTTT. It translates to CASSLPGGGGLFF. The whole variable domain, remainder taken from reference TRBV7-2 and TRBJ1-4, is GAGVSQSPSNKVTEKGKDVELRCDPISGHTALYWYRQSLGQGLEFLIYFQGNSAPDKSGLPSDRFSAERTGGSVSTLTIQRTQQEDSAVYLCASSLPGGGGLFFGSGTQLSVL.